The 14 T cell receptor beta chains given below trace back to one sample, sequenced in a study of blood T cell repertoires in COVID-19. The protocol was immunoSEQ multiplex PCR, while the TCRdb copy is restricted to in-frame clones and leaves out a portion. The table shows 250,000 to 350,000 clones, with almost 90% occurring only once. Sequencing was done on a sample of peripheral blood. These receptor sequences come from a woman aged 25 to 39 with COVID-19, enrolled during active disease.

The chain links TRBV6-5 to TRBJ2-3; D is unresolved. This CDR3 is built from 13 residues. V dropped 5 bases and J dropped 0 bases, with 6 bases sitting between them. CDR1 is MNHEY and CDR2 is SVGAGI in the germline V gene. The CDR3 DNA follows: TGTGCCAGCAGTACAGCTAGCACAGATACGCAGTATTTT. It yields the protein CASSTASTDTQYF.

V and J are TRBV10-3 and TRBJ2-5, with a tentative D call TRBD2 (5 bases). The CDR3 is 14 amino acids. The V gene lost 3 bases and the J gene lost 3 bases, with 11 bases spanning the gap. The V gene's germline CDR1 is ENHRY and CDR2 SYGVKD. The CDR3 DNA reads TGTGCCATCAGTGAAGGGAGTGGGGAAGAGACCCAGTACTTC. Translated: CAISEGSGEETQYF.

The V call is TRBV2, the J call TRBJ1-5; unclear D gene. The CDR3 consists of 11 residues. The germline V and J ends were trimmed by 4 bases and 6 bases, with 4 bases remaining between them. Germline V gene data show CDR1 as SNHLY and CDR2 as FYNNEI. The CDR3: CASSAGQPQHF. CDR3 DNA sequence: TGTGCCAGCAGTGCGGGTCAGCCCCAGCATTTT.

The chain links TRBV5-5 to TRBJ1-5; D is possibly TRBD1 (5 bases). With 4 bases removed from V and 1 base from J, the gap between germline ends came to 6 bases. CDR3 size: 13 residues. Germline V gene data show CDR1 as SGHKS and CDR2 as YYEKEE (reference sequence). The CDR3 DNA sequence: TGTGCCAGCAGCGGGGGGAGCAATCAGCCCCAGCATTTT. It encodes CASSGGSNQPQHF.

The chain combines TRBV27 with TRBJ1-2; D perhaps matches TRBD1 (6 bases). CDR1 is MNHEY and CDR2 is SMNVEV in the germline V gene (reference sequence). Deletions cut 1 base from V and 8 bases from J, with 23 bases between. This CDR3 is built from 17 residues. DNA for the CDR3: TGTGCCAGCAGTTTATTAATCTTGGGGGCGATTATTGGAGGCTACACCTTC. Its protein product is CASSLLILGAIIGGYTF.

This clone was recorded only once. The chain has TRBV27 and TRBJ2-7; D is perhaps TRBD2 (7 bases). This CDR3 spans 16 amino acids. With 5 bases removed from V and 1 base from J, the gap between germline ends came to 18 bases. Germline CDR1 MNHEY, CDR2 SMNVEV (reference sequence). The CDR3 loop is CASSQRGGAGSYEQYF. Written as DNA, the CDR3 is TGTGCCAGCAGTCAAAGGGGGGGTGCTGGATCCTACGAGCAGTACTTC.

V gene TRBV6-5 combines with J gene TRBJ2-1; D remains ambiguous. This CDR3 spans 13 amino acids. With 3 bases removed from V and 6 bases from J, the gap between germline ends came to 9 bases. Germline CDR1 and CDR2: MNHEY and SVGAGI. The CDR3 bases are TGTGCCAGCAGTTATTACTCCGCCAATGAGCAGTTCTTC. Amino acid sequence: CASSYYSANEQFF.

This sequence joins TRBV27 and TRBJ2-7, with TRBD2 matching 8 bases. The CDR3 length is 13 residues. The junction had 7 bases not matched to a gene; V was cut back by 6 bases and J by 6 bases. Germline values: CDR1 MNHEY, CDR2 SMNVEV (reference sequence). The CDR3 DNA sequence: TGTGCCAGCAGGCCGGGACTAGTAAGCGAGCAGTACTTC. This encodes CASRPGLVSEQYF.

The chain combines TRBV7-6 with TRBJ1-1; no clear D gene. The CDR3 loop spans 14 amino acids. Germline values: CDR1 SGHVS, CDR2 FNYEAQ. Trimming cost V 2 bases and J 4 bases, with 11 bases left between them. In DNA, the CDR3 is TGTGCCAGCAGCTTACAGGCTTGGGCCACTGAAGCTTTCTTT. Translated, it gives CASSLQAWATEAFF.

Here the CDR3 reads CASTTDRGDAEQYF. For the CDR3, the DNA is TGTGCCAGCACCACGGACAGGGGTGATGCCGAGCAGTACTTC. The rearrangement uses TRBV5-4 and TRBJ2-7, with 9 bases identical to TRBD1. V dropped 6 bases and J dropped 6; count of bases not matched to a gene: 10. Germline V gene lookup returns CDR1 SGHNT and CDR2 YYREEE (reference sequence). CDR3 length: 14 amino acids.

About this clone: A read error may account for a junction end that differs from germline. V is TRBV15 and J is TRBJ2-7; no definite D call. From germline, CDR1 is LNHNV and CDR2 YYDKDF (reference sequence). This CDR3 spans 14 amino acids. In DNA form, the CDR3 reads TGTGCCACCAGCAGAGAACAAATCTCCCACGAGCAGTACTTC. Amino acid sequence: CATSREQISHEQYF.

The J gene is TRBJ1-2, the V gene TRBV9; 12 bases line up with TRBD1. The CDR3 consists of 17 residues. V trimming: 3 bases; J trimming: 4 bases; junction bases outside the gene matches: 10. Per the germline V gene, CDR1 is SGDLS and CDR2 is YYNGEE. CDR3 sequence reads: CASSARWDRGQSYGYTF. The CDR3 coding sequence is TGTGCCAGCAGCGCCCGCTGGGACAGGGGGCAGTCCTATGGCTACACCTTC.

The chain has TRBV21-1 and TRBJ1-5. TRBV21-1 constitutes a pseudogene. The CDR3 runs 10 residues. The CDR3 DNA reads TGTGCCAGCAGCATGCGGGCTGGGCATTTT. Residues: CASSMRAGHF.

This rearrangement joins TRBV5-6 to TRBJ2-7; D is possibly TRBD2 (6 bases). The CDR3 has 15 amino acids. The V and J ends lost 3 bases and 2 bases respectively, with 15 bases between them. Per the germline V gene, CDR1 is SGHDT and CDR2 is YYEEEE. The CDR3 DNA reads TGTGCCAGCAGCTCCCTAGCGACCCAACCCTACGAGCAGTACTTC. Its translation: CASSSLATQPYEQYF.